What follows are 6 T cell receptor beta chains derived from one specimen sequenced in a study of T cells in Graves' hyperthyroidism and ophthalmopathy. Amplified TCR beta CDR3 regions derived from RNA transcripts. Researchers ran a first-round RT-PCR on the TCR CDR3 using the HTBI primer set. MiXCR, applied by TCRdb to the multiplex PCR reads, yields one record per CDR3 protein. The data hold about 740,000 distinct CDR3 sequences, with 13% to 15% observed a single time. Sequencing was performed on blood. All receptors derive from a woman between 18 and 29 years old with Graves' hyperthyroidism.

This clonotype was observed at least ten times. Written as DNA, the CDR3 is TGCAGTGCTAGAGGCAGGGGGAACATGAACACTGAAGCTTTCTTT. It specifies CSARGRGNMNTEAFF. The chain carries TRBV20-1 and TRBJ1-1; 7 bases map to TRBD1. V lost 1 base, J lost 0 bases, and 5 bases stayed unmatched. The CDR3 length is 15 residues. The germline V gene encodes CDR1 DFQATT and CDR2 SNEGSKA (reference sequence).

The rearrangement uses TRBV19 and TRBJ1-4; the D is unclear. The CDR3 covers 14 residues. Germline V gene lookup returns CDR1 LNHDA and CDR2 SQIVND (reference sequence). Trimming shortened V by 3 bases and J by 8 bases, and 13 bases separated the two germline ends. CDR3 sequence reads: CASSIGQKYEKLFF. CDR3 DNA: TGTGCCAGTAGTATCGGCCAGAAGTACGAAAAACTGTTTTTT.

This clonotype was counted between two and nine times. The chain combines TRBV19 with TRBJ2-3; the match to TRBD1 covers 7 bases. The CDR3 length is 21 residues. Germline V CDR1 and CDR2: LNHDA, SQIVND (reference sequence). With 8 bases clipped from V and 6 bases from J, the junction kept 32 bases outside the gene matches. CDR3 amino acids: CASGLGGHPTNRPWDKDTQYF. For the CDR3, the DNA is TGTGCCAGTGGCCTAGGGGGCCACCCCACAAACCGGCCATGGGATAAGGATACGCAGTATTTT.

The CDR3 DNA reads as TGTGCCAGCAGTTTATCCAGCCCCAAAGAGACCCAGTACTTC. The encoded protein is CASSLSSPKETQYF. This chain uses TRBV28 with TRBJ2-5, with no clear D. The germline CDR1 and CDR2 sequences are MDHEN and SYDVKM. V was trimmed by 1 base and J by 3 bases, leaving 9 bases between them. The CDR3 has 14 residues.

In this sample, this clonotype turned up many times. The chain recombines TRBV7-9 with TRBJ2-1; TRBD1 is a possible D gene (5 bases). CDR3 length: 15 residues. V was pared by 1 base and J by 6 bases, with 13 bases between. The V gene's germline CDR1 is SEHNR and CDR2 FQNEAQ (reference sequence). CDR3 DNA: TGTGCCAGCAGCTTAGTAGGGCAGGGTGGCAATGAGCAGTTCTTC. Residues: CASSLVGQGGNEQFF.

This clonotype was seen ten or more times. This chain's CDR3 is CASSRTGGPEAFF. The CDR3 coding sequence is TGTGCCAGCAGTCGGACAGGGGGGCCTGAAGCTTTCTTT. This rearrangement joins TRBV6-1 to TRBJ1-1, with 10 bases fitting TRBD1. The CDR3 consists of 13 residues. Germline-derived CDR1 and CDR2 are MNHNS and SASEGT. J gave up 6 bases and V 5 bases, and 3 bases lay outside the gene matches.